What follows is one T cell receptor (beta chain) and its context. This clone was seen more than once but under ten times. No antigen is known for it. It has no much larger one-base neighbor in the sample; base qualities were not kept. This specimen comes from a study of T cells in localized non-small cell lung cancer (dated by TCRdb to 2018 to 2021). At the level of the whole study: The study analyzed T cell repertoires of under 250 early-stage NSCLC patients, comparing tumors and uninvolved tumor-adjacent lungs. The cohort consisted of 200 to 250 treatment-naive NSCLC patients whose localized lung tumors had been resected. Of the NSCLC patients, over 120 were male and about a hundred were female, and the mean age was around 70 years. The study at large found these results: Because the study design was exploratory, TCR variables were selected using unadjusted p-values without false-discovery rate correction. Of the top 100 tumor clones, a median of approximately 60 were detected in paired uninvolved adjacent lung; around 27 were also among that lung's top 100. Longer overall survival was associated with higher T cell density in blood, whereas shorter survival was associated with higher clonality in adjacent lung. Because multi-region tumor sequencing was not done, intratumor heterogeneity could not be ruled out. Uninvolved tumor-adjacent lung showed the highest T cell clonality, higher than tumor, which suggests more focused antigenic responses in the uninvolved tumor-adjacent lung.

TCR beta CDR3 regions were sequenced from DNA using the immunoSEQ Assay. The paper's processing steps were these. T cell density was computed as TCR beta template counts normalized to usable DNA estimated by amplifying housekeeping genes. Richness was estimated with the preseqR package, extrapolating to 400,000 templates for PBMC samples and 120,000 templates for tissue samples. Clonality was defined by subtracting Pielou's evenness from one. To identify tissue-enriched TCRs, differential abundance testing was run on productive amino-acid clonotypes with a minimum total count of 5 and an alpha of 0.1. The Jaccard Index and the Morisita Overlap Index were used to measure how much the repertoires overlapped between compartments. GLIPH clustered TCR beta CDR3s with public tetramer-defined viral CDR3s; viral motifs required at least three viral sequences plus V-gene enrichment. The table was pulled from immuneACCESS by TCRdb, which kept in-frame rearrangements only. Such tables lose some clones; where checked, under half of the loss comes from unresolved V genes, and the rest has no known cause. That table is the source of V, J and clone size, and D and trimming were worked out from the DNA. The sample yields over 2,000 clones; roughly a third were counted once. Together, the top ten hold approximately 25% of the sample.

Uninvolved adjacent lung was obtained at least 2 cm from the tumor margin, and the absence of atypia was confirmed by two independent pathologists. At diagnosis, tumor, uninvolved tumor-adjacent lung and peripheral blood were collected and then preserved as a mix of FFPE and fresh-frozen material. The specimen comprised normal lung tissue next to the tumor, sampled before any cancer treatment. The origin of this receptor is a male donor at least 60 years old with stage I lung adenocarcinoma.

At the DNA level, the sequence is TGTGCCAGCTCCCCTCGGGGGGAGGGTGGCTACACCTTC. This sequence encodes CASSPRGEGGYTF. Recombination joined TRBV18 with TRBJ1-2; TRBD1 could be the D gene, as 5 bases match. Inclusive of the bounding cysteine and phenylalanine, the CDR3 is 13 residues long. The CDR3 DNA has 39 bases and is translated from base 1. The germline V gene encodes CDR1 KGHSH and CDR2 LQKENI. The trim is 6 bases for V and 7 bases for J, with a gap of 15 bases between the germline ends.